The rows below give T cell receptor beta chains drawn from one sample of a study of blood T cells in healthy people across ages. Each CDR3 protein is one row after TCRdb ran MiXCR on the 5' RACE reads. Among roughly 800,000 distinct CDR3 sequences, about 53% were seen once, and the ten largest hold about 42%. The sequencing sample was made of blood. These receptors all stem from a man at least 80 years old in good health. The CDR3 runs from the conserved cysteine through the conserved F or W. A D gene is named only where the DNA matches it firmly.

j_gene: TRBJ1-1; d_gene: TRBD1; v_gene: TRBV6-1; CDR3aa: CASSGGQGAFTEAFF
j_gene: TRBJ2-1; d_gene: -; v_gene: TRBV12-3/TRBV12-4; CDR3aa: CASGMKGGNEQFF
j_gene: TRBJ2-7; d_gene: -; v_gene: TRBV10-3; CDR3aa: CAITPGGVNEQYF
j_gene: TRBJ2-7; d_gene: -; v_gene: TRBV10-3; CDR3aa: CAISDPAGGAYEQYF
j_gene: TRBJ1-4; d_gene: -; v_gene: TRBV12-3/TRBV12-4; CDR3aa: CASSLGRAGEKLFF
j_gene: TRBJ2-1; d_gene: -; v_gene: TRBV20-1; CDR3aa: CLARGGDSYNEQFF
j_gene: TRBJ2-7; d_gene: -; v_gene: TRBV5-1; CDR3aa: CASSLDLLTYEQYF
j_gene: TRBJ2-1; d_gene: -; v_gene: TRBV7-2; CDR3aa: CASSLAVGLGNEQFF
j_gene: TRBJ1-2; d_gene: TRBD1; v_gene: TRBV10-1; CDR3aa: CASSESPGQGTYGYTF
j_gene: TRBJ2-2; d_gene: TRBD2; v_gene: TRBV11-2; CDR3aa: CASSQGGRARGTGELFF
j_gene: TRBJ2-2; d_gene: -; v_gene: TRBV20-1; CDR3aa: CSARDPRGGELFF
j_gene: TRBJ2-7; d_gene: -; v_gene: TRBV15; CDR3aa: CATSRVGSSYEQYF
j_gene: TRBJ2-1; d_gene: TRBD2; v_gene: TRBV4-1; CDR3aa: CASSPLGSSGSSYNEQFF
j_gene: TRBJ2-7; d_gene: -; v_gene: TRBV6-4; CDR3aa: CASSNLSVYEQYF
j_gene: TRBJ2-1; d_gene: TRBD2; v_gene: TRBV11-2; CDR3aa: CASSLVSGKADEQFF
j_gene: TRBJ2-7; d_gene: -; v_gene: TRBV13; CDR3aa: CASSAGDYYNEQYF
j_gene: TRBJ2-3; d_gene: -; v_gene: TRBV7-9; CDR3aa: CASSLVLVPDTQYF
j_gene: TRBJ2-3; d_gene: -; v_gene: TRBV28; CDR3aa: CASTLRLARSGDTQYF
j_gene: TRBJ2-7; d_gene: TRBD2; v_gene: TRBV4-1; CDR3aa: CASSQVPPGLGYEQYF